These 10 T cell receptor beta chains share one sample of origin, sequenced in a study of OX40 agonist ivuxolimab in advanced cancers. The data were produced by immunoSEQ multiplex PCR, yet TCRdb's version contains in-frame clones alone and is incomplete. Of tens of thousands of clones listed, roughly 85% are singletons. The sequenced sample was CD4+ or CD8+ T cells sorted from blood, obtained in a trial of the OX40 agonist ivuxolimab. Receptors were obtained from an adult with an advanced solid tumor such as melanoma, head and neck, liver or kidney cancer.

The CDR3 bases are TGTGCCAGCAGCTCGGCAGGGGATTATAGCTATGGCTACACCTTC. It yields the protein CASSSAGDYSYGYTF. J is TRBJ1-2 and V is TRBV9, with D tentatively TRBD1 (6 bases). The CDR3 is 15 residues long. Germline CDR1 SGDLS, CDR2 YYNGEE. V was shortened by 4 bases and J by 4 bases, with 17 bases between the two germline ends.

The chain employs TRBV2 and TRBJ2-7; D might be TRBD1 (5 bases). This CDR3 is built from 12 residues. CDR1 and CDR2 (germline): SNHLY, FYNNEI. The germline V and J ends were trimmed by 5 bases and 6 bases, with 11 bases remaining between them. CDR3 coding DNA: TGTGCCAGCAGTACCAGGGCCGTCGAGCAGTACTTC. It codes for CASSTRAVEQYF.

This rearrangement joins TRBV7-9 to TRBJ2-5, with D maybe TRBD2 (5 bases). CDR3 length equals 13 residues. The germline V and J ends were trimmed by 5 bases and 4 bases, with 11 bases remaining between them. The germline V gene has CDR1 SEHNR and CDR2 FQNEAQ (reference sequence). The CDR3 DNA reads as TGTGCCAGCAGCCCCCGAGGGCCAGAGACCCAGTACTTC. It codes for CASSPRGPETQYF. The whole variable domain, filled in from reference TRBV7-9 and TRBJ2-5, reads DTGVSQNPRHKITKRGQNVTFRCDPISEHNRLYWYRQTLGQGPEFLTYFQNEAQLEKSRLLSDRFSAERPKGSFSTLEIQRTEQGDSAMYLCASSPRGPETQYFGPGTRLLVL.

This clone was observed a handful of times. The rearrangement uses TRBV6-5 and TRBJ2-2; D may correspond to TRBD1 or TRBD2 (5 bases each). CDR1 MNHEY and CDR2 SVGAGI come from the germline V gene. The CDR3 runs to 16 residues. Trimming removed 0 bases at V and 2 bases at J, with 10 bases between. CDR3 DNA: TGTGCCAGCAGTTACTCGGGGACGGTAAACACCGGGGAGCTGTTTTTT. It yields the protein CASSYSGTVNTGELFF.

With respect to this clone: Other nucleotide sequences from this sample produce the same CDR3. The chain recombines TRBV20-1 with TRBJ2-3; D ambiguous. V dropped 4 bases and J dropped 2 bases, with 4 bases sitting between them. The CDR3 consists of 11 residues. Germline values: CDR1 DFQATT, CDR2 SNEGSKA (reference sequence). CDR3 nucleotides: TGCAGTGCTAAGCTCACAGATACGCAGTATTTT. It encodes CSAKLTDTQYF.

CDR3 sequence (DNA): TGCGCCAGCAGCTTGGAGGGCCCTTTCTCCTACAATGAGCAGTTCTTC. Translation gives CASSLEGPFSYNEQFF. V gene TRBV5-1 combines with J gene TRBJ2-1; no reliable D call. The CDR3 is made up of 16 amino acids. V was pared by 0 bases and J by 0 bases, with 10 bases between. Germline assignment: CDR1 SGHRS and CDR2 YFSETQ.

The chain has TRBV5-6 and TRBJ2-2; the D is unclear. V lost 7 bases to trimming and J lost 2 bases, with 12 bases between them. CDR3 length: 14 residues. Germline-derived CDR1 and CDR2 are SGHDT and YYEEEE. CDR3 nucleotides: TGTGCCAGCGCCCCCCGCGGAAACACCGGGGAGCTGTTTTTT. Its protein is CASAPRGNTGELFF.

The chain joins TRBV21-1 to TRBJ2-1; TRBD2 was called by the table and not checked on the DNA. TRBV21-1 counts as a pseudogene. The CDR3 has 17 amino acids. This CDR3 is CASSSEASGFIYNEQFF. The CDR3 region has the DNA TGTGCCAGCAGCTCTGAAGCTAGCGGCTTTATTTACAATGAGCAGTTCTTC.

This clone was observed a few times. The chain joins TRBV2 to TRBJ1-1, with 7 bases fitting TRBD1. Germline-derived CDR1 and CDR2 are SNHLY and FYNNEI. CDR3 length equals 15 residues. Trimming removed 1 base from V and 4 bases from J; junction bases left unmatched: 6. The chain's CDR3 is CASSEDRGRGTEAFF. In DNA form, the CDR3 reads TGTGCCAGCAGTGAAGACAGGGGTCGCGGCACTGAAGCTTTCTTT.

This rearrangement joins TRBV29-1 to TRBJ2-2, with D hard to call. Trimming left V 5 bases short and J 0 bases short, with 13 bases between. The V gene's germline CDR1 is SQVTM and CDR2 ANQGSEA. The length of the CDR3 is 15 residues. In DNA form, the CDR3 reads TGCAGCGTTCTCTCAGGAGTTTCGAACACCGGGGAGCTGTTTTTT. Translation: CSVLSGVSNTGELFF.